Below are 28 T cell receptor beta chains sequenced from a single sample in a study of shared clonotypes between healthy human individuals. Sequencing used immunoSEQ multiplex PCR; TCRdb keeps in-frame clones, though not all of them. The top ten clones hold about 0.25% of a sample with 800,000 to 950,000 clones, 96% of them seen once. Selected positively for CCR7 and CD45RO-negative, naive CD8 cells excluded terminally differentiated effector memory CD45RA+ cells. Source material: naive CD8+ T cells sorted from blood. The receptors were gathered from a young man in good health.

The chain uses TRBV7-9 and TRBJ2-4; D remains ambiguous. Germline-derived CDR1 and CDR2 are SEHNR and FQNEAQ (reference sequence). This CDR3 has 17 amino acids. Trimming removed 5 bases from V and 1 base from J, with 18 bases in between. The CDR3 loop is CASSVISPLGAKNIQYF. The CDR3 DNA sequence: TGTGCCAGCAGCGTAATATCTCCTCTTGGGGCCAAAAACATTCAGTACTTC.

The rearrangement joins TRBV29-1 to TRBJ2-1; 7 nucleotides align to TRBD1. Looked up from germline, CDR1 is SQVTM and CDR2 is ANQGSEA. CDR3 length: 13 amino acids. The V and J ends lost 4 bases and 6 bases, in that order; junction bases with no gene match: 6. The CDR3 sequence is CSVVTGAGNEQFF. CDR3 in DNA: TGCAGCGTTGTAACAGGGGCGGGCAATGAGCAGTTCTTC.

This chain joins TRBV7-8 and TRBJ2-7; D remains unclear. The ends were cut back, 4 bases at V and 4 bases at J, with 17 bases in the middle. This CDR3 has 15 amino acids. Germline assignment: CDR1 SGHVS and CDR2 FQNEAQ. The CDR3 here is CASSSEGVVSYEQYF. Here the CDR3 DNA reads TGTGCCAGCAGCTCTGAAGGAGTAGTTTCTTACGAGCAGTACTTC. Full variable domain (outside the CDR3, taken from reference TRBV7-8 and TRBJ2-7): GAGVSQSPRYKVAKRGQDVALRCDPISGHVSLFWYQQALGQGPEFLTYFQNEAQLDKSGLPSDRFFAERPEGSVSTLKIQRTQQEDSAVYLCASSSEGVVSYEQYFGPGTRLTVT.

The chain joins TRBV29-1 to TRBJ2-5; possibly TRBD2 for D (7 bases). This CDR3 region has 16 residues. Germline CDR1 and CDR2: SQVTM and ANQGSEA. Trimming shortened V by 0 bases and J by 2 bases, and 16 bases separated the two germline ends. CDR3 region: CSVEDRSGGPQETQYF. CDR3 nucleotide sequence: TGCAGCGTTGAAGATAGATCCGGGGGGCCGCAAGAGACCCAGTACTTC.

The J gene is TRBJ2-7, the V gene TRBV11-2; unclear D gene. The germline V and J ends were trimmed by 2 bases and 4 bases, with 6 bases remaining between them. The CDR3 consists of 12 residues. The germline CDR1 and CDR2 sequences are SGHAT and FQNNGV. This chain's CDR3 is CASSLNYYEQYF. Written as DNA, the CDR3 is TGTGCCAGCAGCTTAAATTATTACGAGCAGTACTTC. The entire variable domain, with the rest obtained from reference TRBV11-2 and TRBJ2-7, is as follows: EAGVAQSPRYKIIEKRQSVAFWCNPISGHATLYWYQQILGQGPKLLIQFQNNGVVDDSQLPKDRFSAERLKGVDSTLKIQPAKLEDSAVYLCASSLNYYEQYFGPGTRLTVT.

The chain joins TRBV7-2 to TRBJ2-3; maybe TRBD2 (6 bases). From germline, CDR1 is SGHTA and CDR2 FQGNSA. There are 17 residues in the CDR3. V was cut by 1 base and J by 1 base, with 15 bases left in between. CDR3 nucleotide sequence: TGTGCCAGCAGCTTAGAGGTCGCGGGATTGGGCACAGATACGCAGTATTTT. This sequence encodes CASSLEVAGLGTDTQYF.

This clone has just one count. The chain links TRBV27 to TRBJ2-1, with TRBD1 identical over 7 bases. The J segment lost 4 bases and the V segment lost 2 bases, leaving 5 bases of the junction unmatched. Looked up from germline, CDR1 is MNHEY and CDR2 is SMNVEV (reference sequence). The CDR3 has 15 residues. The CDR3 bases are TGTGCCAGCAGTTTAATAACAGGGGCATACAATGAGCAGTTCTTC. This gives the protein CASSLITGAYNEQFF.

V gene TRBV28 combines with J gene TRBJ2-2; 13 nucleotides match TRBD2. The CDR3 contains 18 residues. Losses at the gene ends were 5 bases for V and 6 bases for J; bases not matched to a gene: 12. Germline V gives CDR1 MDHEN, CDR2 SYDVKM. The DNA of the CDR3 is TGTGCCAGCAGTGCCGGACTAGCGGGAGTTTTGAGGGCCGGGGAGCTGTTTTTT. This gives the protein CASSAGLAGVLRAGELFF.

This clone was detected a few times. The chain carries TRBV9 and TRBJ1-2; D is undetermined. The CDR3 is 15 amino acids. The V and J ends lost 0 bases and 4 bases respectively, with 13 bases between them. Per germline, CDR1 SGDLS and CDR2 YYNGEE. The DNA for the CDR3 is TGTGCCAGCAGCGTAGATGCTCTGTCGCTCTATGGCTACACCTTC. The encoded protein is CASSVDALSLYGYTF.

CDR3 bases: TGTGCCAGCAGGTCCGGGGGTACCGGGGAGCTGTTTTTT. It codes for CASRSGGTGELFF. The V gene is TRBV6-1, the J gene TRBJ2-2; TRBD2 is a possible D gene (6 bases). Trimming left V 6 bases short and J 5 bases short, with 10 bases between. Germline V gene lookup returns CDR1 MNHNS and CDR2 SASEGT. This CDR3 contains 13 residues.

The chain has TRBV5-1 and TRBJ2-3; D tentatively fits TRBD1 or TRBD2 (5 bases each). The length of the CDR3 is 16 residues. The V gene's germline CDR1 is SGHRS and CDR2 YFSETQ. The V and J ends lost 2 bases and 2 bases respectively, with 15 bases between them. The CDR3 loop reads CASSFQRRGPTDTQYF. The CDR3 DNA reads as TGCGCCAGCAGCTTTCAGCGTAGGGGACCCACAGATACGCAGTATTTT.

The CDR3 DNA follows: TGTGCCAGCAGCGAGGAGCAGGGGTACAATGAGCAGTTCTTC. It codes for CASSEEQGYNEQFF. The V and J genes are TRBV7-2 and TRBJ2-1; maybe TRBD1 (6 bases). The germline gives CDR1 SGHTA, CDR2 FQGNSA. This CDR3 spans 14 amino acids. Trimming pared 5 bases from V and 4 bases from J, leaving 12 bases between.

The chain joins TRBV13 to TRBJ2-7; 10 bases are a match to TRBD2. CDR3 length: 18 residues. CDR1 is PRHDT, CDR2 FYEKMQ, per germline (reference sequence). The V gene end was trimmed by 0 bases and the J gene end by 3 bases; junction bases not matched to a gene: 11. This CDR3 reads CASSLGLIGLAGVYEQYF. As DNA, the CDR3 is TGTGCCAGCAGCTTAGGCCTAATAGGGCTAGCGGGAGTCTACGAGCAGTACTTC.

The DNA for the CDR3 is TGTGCCAGTGGGACCGCCGGGTACGAGCAGTACTTC. Translation gives CASGTAGYEQYF. This chain uses TRBV6-5 with TRBJ2-7; D possibly matches TRBD1 or TRBD2 (5 bases each). The germline V and J ends were trimmed by 9 bases and 4 bases, with 13 bases remaining between them. The CDR3 runs to 12 residues. The germline V gene has CDR1 MNHEY and CDR2 SVGAGI.

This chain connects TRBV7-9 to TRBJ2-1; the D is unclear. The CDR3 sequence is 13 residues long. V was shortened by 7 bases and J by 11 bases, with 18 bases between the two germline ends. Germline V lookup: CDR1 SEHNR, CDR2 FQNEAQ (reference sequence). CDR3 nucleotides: TGTGCCAGCATCCCGGGTACCCGCCTCAAGCAGTTCTTC. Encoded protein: CASIPGTRLKQFF.

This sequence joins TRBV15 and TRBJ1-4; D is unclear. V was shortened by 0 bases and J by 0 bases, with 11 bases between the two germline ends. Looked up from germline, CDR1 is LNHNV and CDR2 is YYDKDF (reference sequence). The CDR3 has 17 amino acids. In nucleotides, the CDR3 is TGTGCCACCAGCAGAGAGCGCATTCAGGCAACTAATGAAAAACTGTTTTTT. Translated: CATSRERIQATNEKLFF.

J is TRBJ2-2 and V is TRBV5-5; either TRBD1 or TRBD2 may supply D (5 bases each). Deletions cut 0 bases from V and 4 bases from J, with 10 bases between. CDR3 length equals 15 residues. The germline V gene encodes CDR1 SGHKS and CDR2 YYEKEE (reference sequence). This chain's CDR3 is CASSLDLGVTGELFF. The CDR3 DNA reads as TGTGCCAGCAGCTTGGATTTGGGGGTCACCGGGGAGCTGTTTTTT.

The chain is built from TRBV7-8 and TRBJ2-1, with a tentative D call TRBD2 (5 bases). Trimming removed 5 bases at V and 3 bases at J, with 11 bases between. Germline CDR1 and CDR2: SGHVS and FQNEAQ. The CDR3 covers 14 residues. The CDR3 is CASSLSGYYNEQFF. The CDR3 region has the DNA TGTGCCAGCAGCCTGTCGGGGTACTACAATGAGCAGTTCTTC.

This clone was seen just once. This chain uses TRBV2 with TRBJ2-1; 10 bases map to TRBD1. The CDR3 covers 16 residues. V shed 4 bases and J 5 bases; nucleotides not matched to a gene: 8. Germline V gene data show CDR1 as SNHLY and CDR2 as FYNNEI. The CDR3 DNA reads TGTGCCAGCAGTGGCTCGCCGGACAGGGGGAACAATGAGCAGTTCTTC. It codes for CASSGSPDRGNNEQFF.

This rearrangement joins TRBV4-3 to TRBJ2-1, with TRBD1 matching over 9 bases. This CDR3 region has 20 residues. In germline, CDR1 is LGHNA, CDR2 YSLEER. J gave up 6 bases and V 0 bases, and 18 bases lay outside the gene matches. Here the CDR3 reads CASSQDRIERGHRGRNEQFF. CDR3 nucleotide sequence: TGCGCCAGCAGCCAAGATCGAATAGAGCGCGGGCACAGGGGGCGCAATGAGCAGTTCTTC.

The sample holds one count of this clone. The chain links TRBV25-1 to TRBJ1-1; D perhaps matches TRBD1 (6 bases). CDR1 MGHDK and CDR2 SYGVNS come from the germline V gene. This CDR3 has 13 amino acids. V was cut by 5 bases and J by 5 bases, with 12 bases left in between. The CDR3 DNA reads TGTGCCAGCAGTTTTGGACAGAATACTGAAGCTTTCTTT. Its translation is CASSFGQNTEAFF.

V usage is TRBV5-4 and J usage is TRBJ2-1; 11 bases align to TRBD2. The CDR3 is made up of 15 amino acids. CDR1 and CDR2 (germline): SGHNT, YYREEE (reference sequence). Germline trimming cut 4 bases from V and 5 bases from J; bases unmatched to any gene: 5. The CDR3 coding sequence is TGTGCCAGCAGCCCGCTAGCGGGAGGCAACAATGAGCAGTTCTTC. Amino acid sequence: CASSPLAGGNNEQFF.

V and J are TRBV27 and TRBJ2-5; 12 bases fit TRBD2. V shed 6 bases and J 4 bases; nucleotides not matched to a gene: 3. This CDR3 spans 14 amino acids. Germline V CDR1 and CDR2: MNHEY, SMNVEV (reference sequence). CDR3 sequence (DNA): TGTGCCAGCAGGGTACTAGCGGGAGGAGAGACCCAGTACTTC. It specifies CASRVLAGGETQYF.

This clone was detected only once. Here the CDR3 DNA reads TGCAGCGTTGAGGGCAGGGTAAGACCCGAGCAGTACTTC. Its translation is CSVEGRVRPEQYF. This rearrangement joins TRBV29-1 to TRBJ2-7; TRBD1 might be the D (5 bases). Germline V gene lookup returns CDR1 SQVTM and CDR2 ANQGSEA. The ends were cut back, 3 bases at V and 6 bases at J, with 15 bases in the middle. This CDR3 spans 13 amino acids.

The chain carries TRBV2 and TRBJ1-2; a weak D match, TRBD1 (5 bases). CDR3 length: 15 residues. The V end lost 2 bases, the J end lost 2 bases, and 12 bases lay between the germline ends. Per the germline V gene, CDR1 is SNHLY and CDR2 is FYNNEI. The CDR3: CASSELPGPNYGYTF. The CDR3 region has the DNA TGTGCCAGCAGTGAACTCCCGGGGCCGAACTATGGCTACACCTTC.

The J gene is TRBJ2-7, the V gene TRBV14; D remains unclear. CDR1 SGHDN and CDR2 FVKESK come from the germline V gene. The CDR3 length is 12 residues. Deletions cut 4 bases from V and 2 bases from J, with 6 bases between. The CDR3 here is CASSRGTYEQYF. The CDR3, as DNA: TGTGCCAGCAGCCGCGGTACCTACGAGCAGTACTTC.

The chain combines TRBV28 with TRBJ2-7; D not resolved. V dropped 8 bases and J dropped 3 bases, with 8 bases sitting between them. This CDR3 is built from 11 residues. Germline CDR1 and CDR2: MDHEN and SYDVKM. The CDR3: CASRSRYEQYF. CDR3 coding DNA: TGTGCCAGCCGGTCGCGCTACGAGCAGTACTTC.

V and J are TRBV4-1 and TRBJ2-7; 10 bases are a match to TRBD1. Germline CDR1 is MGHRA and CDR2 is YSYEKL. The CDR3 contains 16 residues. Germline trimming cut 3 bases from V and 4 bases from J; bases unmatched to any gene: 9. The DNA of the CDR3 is TGCGCCAGCAGCCACCGGGGACAGGGGCAAGCTTACGAGCAGTACTTC. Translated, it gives CASSHRGQGQAYEQYF.